The 11 T cell receptor beta chains presented below share a single source sample, sequenced in a study of blood T cell repertoires in COVID-19. The data were produced by immunoSEQ multiplex PCR, yet TCRdb's version contains in-frame clones alone and is incomplete. The repertoire has 150,000 to 200,000 clones, 85% to 90% of them found once; the top ten carry roughly 0.95%. The sequencing input was peripheral blood. Receptors originate from a man between 18 and 29 years old with acute or convalescent COVID-19.

V is TRBV7-6 and J is TRBJ1-3; no firm D call. The CDR3 runs 17 residues. Germline V gene lookup returns CDR1 SGHVS and CDR2 FNYEAQ. The V and J ends lost 0 bases and 0 bases respectively, with 12 bases between them. CDR3 sequence (DNA): TGTGCCAGCAGCTTAGCGCTAACTGGGAGCTCTGGAAACACCATATATTTT. Encoded protein: CASSLALTGSSGNTIYF.

The chain employs TRBV4-1 and TRBJ1-4, with a weak D call TRBD1 (6 bases). This CDR3 comprises 13 residues. Germline lookup yields CDR1 MGHRA and CDR2 YSYEKL. Between the trimmed V and J ends, which lost 1 base and 8 bases, there was a span of 8 bases. CDR3 nucleotides: TGCGCCAGCAGCCAAGTCAGGGGCGAAAAACTGTTTTTT. The encoded protein is CASSQVRGEKLFF.

DNA for the CDR3: TGTGCCAGCAGTTCGCCGGGACAGCAAGGTGGCTACACCTTC. It is translated as CASSSPGQQGGYTF. The V and J genes are TRBV28 and TRBJ1-2, with TRBD1 matching over 7 bases. The CDR3 is 14 residues long. Looked up from germline, CDR1 is MDHEN and CDR2 is SYDVKM. After removal of 4 bases from V and 7 bases from J, the junction contained 9 bases not matched to a gene.

The chain has TRBV7-3 and TRBJ2-7; 9 nucleotides match TRBD1. V was clipped by 5 bases and J by 2 bases; unmatched bases: 4. From germline, CDR1 is SGHTA and CDR2 FQGTGA. The CDR3 runs 14 residues. DNA for the CDR3: TGTGCCAGCAGCCCTGGACAGGGGCCCTACGAGCAGTACTTC. It encodes CASSPGQGPYEQYF.

This chain joins TRBV30 and TRBJ2-1; possible D gene TRBD2, 6 bases. Trimming stripped 3 bases from V and 1 base from J, with 10 bases between. CDR3 length: 14 amino acids. Germline V CDR1 and CDR2: GTSNPN, SVGIG (reference sequence). As DNA, the CDR3 is TGTGCCTGGAGGGGGGGTGGATCCTACAATGAGCAGTTCTTC. Protein sequence: CAWRGGGSYNEQFF.

The gene calls are TRBV23-1 and TRBJ1-6; 7 bases line up with TRBD1. TRBV23-1 is reported as an ORF; its role is uncertain. This CDR3 is 18 amino acids long. The J segment lost 3 bases and the V segment lost 7 bases, leaving 15 bases of the junction unmatched. CDR3 in amino acids: CASNLTGDSTYYNSPLHF. DNA for the CDR3: TGCGCCAGCAACCTAACAGGGGACTCGACCTACTATAATTCACCCCTCCACTTT.

This clone was recorded once. The chain carries TRBV30 and TRBJ2-1; 8 nucleotides agree with TRBD2. The CDR3 length is 13 residues. The germline gives CDR1 GTSNPN, CDR2 SVGIG (reference sequence). J lost 7 bases, V lost 4 bases, and 6 bases had no gene match. CDR3 in DNA: TGTGCCTGGACTCGGGGGGGCCCAAATGAGCAGTTCTTC. This translates into CAWTRGGPNEQFF. Full variable domain (remainder filled in from reference TRBV30 and TRBJ2-1): SQTIHQWPATLVQPVGSPLSLECTVEGTSNPNLYWYRQAAGRGLQLLFYSVGIGQISSEVPQNLSASRPQDRQFILSSKKLLLSDSGFYLCAWTRGGPNEQFFGPGTRLTVL.

The chain uses TRBV28 and TRBJ1-2; D remains ambiguous. The CDR3 has 12 amino acids. V was cut by 6 bases and J by 5 bases, with 10 bases left in between. Germline-derived CDR1 and CDR2 are MDHEN and SYDVKM. CDR3 sequence: CASRTEAYGYTF. The DNA of the CDR3 is TGTGCCAGCAGAACGGAGGCATATGGCTACACCTTC.

The V and J genes are TRBV10-2 and TRBJ2-3; possibly TRBD2 for D (5 bases). CDR3 length equals 15 residues. Germline V gene lookup returns CDR1 WSHSY and CDR2 SAAADI. Trimming shortened V by 0 bases and J by 3 bases, and 10 bases separated the two germline ends. The CDR3 sequence is CASSESRTGTDTQYF. The CDR3, as DNA: TGCGCCAGCAGTGAGTCGCGGACTGGTACAGATACGCAGTATTTT.

The gene calls are TRBV28 and TRBJ2-6, with D maybe TRBD1 (5 bases). The V and J ends lost 6 bases and 3 bases respectively, with 12 bases between them. This CDR3 comprises 15 residues. Germline values: CDR1 MDHEN, CDR2 SYDVKM. Here the CDR3 reads CASRKGVIGANVLTF. The CDR3 region has the DNA TGTGCCAGCAGGAAAGGGGTAATTGGGGCCAACGTCCTGACTTTC.

The chain joins TRBV27 to TRBJ1-2; 7 bases agree with TRBD1. The CDR3 contains 15 residues. V trimming: 6 bases; J trimming: 7 bases; junction bases outside the gene matches: 14. Germline V gene sequence: CDR1 MNHEY, CDR2 SMNVEV (reference sequence). CDR3 residues: CASRRSTTGDSGYTF. For the CDR3, the DNA is TGTGCCAGCAGACGCTCAACCACAGGGGACTCTGGCTACACCTTC.